This TCR beta chain is drawn from a study of blood T cells in healthy people across ages (dated by TCRdb to 2013 to 2016). Turning to the overall study: In model experiments, template switching captured roughly one uniquely barcoded TCR beta cDNA molecule for every two T cells. Using deep sequencing normalized with unique cDNA molecular identifiers, the study measured how TCR beta repertoire diversity changes with age. The donors were split into four age groups: young (average 16 years), middle-aged (around 37), aged (more than 60) and long-lived (roughly 77). Two additional independent replicas of 1 million unique cDNA reads from the same blood draw were analyzed for two donors (one aged 18 to 30 and one aged 80 or older).

Systemically healthy Caucasian individuals from Russia, around 38 in total and aged roughly 6 to 100 years, were included as donors. About 9.1 milliliters of peripheral blood were collected from each donor into EDTA-treated Vacutainer tubes. Ficoll-Paque density-gradient centrifugation was used to isolate PBMCs, with at least 6.5 million per sample. Trizol reagent was used to extract total RNA from PBMCs, with at least 5 micrograms per sample. Naive CD45RAhigh/CD27high T cell percentages were measured by flow cytometry on a PBMC aliquot from every donor. This clonotype was seen just once. It lacks a known antigen. The sample holds no much larger clone one base away, and base qualities are not on file. From cysteine to phenylalanine, the CDR3 is 15 amino acids long. Just the 45-base CDR3 DNA is kept, in frame starting at base 1. V loses 1 base, J loses 0 bases, and the germline ends lie 10 bases apart. Sequences MGHDK (CDR1) and SYGVNS (CDR2) are obtained from the germline V gene.

The method was 5' RACE. TCRdb names Illumina HiSeq 2500 as the instrument used. The second PCR ran for roughly 7 to 12 cycles and used a J-beta primer mix along with a sample-barcoded 5' primer. A unique molecular identifier was introduced onto each TCR beta cDNA molecule by a template-switch 5' adaptor carrying 12 random nucleotides. At least 2.5 million CDR3-containing paired-end reads were obtained from each sample. First-strand cDNA was synthesized from all RNA with the Mint cDNA synthesis kit, primed by a TRBC-specific oligonucleotide. Following uracil-DNA glycosylase treatment, all cDNA underwent a first 18-cycle PCR with the universal primers M1SS and BC2_uni_R. The study's own analysis went as follows. Normalization of each sample was performed by random selection of 1 million high-quality reads, each carrying a distinct molecular identifier. Instead of being binned into consensus sequences, reads with shared molecular identifiers were discarded. MiTCR, with a Q25 quality threshold and the strictest error-elimination algorithm, was used for CDR3 identification, clonotype clustering and error correction. Lower-bound total TCR beta diversity was estimated with a nonparametric unseen species model using Euler transformation. TCRdb reworked the public reads: Q25 trimming with fastp, MiXCR clone assembly, productive beta chains retained. CDR3 protein duplicates are merged, each entry listing the most common genes and DNA. The V and J calls were determined by TCRdb, not by the authors. This sample lists around 800,000 distinct CDR3 sequences; around 25% were detected once. The ten largest clones add up to about 3% of the sample.

Overall study outcomes, separate from this receptor: Because donor CMV infection status was unknown, age-related changes in expanded clonotypes were potentially confounded. Estimates of total diversity based on one million sequenced T cells were considered lower bounds and underestimates. The percentage of naive T cells measured by flow cytometry correlated strongly with observed TCR beta diversity. The long-lived group showed more naive CD4+ T cells, fewer expanded clones and increased TCR diversity than the aged group, suggesting age selection. Conclusive comparison of naive and antigen-experienced compartments was prevented by the profiling of bulk unsorted PBMCs. As age increased, observed TCR beta diversity per million T cells dropped in a roughly linear way, and a significant reduction was already evident by age around 41.

The same sample was also used in a study of T cells of mothers and their children. That second publication adds: The donors were nine systemically healthy Caucasian individuals, made up of three mothers and their six children. cDNA synthesis consumed the entire amount of extracted RNA, loaded at approximately 1.6 ug RNA in each 15 ul reaction. In the second PCR, the M1S primer introduced both the sample barcodes and 2-4 random nucleotides. Each mother yielded over 8.5 million TCR beta CDR3 reads and each child 3 million to 3.5 million reads. TCR recombination output is similarly shaped by thymic selection in related and unrelated pairs, with a minor effect exerted by inherited differences. Normalized repertoire overlap was always slightly but never significantly higher in related than unrelated mother-child pairs. No persistent microchimeric T cell clones were detected, at a sensitivity of about 100 clones per million clonotypes. The study used deep NGS to compare TCR beta repertoires of mothers and children, seeking features distinguishing related mother-child pairs from unrelated individuals. Mothers averaged roughly 40 +/- 4 years of age and children averaged around 10 +/- 4 years. Libraries were sequenced on Illumina HiSeq 2000 with 100+100 nt paired-end reads after adapter ligation with NEBNext reagents. Mother and child libraries were prepared a month apart and sequenced in separate runs to prevent cross-contamination. For each donor, between about 450,000 and 2,300,000 distinct TCR beta clonotypes were identified. Naive TCR beta clonotypes were estimated from low-frequency clonotypes matched to each donor's FACS-determined naive share, without sorting.

The sample was blood. The clonotype originates from a boy aged 5-17 years in good health. This sequence uses TRBV25-1 and TRBJ2-7, with a weak D call of TRBD1 (6 bases match). This receptor carries the CDR3 CASSEFPDSSYEQYF. Here is the DNA: TGTGCCAGCAGTGAATTTCCGGACAGCTCCTACGAGCAGTACTTC.